Listed below are T cell receptor beta chains from one sample, sequenced in a study of response to subunit inactivated influenza vaccine. TCRdb reprocessed the RT-PCR reads via MiXCR and lists one record per CDR3 protein. This table has 150,000 to 200,000 distinct CDR3 sequences, approximately 11% appearing once. This specimen was non-naive T cells sorted from PBMCs, taken 45 days after vaccination. These receptor sequences come from a man aged 45-65 years who received an inactivated influenza vaccine. Each CDR3 is given with its conserved first and last residue. The D gene is left open where the match is weak. Size is omitted from some rows. Given values are once, few, many or a class for expanded clones.

d_gene: TRBD1; v_gene: TRBV5-6; abundance: many; j_gene: TRBJ1-2; CDR3aa: CASSLIQGNVKGYTF; CDR3nt: TGTGCCAGCAGCTTGATACAGGGGAATGTCAAAGGCTACACCTTC
d_gene: -; v_gene: TRBV4-1; abundance: few; j_gene: TRBJ2-4; CDR3aa: CASSRGQGTKNIQYF; CDR3nt: TGCGCCAGCAGCCGTGGGCAGGGAACCAAAAACATTCAGTACTTC
d_gene: TRBD1; v_gene: TRBV5-1; abundance: -; j_gene: TRBJ1-4; CDR3aa: CASRPGQGREKLFF; CDR3nt: TGCGCCAGCAGACCAGGACAGGGAAGGGAAAAACTGTTTTTT
d_gene: TRBD1; v_gene: TRBV11-2; abundance: -; j_gene: TRBJ1-5; CDR3aa: CASSQGAGNQPQHF; CDR3nt: TGTGCCAGCAGCCAGGGGGCTGGCAATCAGCCCCAGCATTTT
d_gene: -; v_gene: TRBV7-9; abundance: few; j_gene: TRBJ2-2; CDR3aa: CASTPQGGLDSGELFF; CDR3nt: TGTGCCAGCACCCCACAGGGGGGGCTCGATTCCGGGGAGCTGTTTTTT
d_gene: TRBD2; v_gene: TRBV20-1; abundance: few; j_gene: TRBJ2-1; CDR3aa: CSAVAGGPPNEQFF; CDR3nt: TGCAGTGCTGTAGCGGGAGGGCCCCCTAATGAGCAGTTCTTC
d_gene: -; v_gene: TRBV4-1; abundance: -; j_gene: TRBJ1-1; CDR3aa: CASSPSTGRTEAFF; CDR3nt: TGCGCCAGCAGCCCCTCGACAGGACGGACTGAAGCTTTCTTT
d_gene: -; v_gene: TRBV20-1; abundance: few; j_gene: TRBJ2-1; CDR3aa: CSAPSASSYNEQFF; CDR3nt: TGCAGTGCCCCGAGCGCCAGCTCCTACAATGAGCAGTTCTTC
d_gene: TRBD1; v_gene: TRBV11-2; abundance: -; j_gene: TRBJ2-5; CDR3aa: CASSRQGTRGETQYF; CDR3nt: TGTGCCAGCAGCCGACAGGGCACGAGAGGAGAGACCCAGTACTTC
d_gene: TRBD2; v_gene: TRBV20-1; abundance: few; j_gene: TRBJ2-3; CDR3aa: CSAKAALAGADTQYF; CDR3nt: TGCAGTGCTAAGGCCGCTCTAGCGGGAGCAGATACGCAGTATTTT
d_gene: TRBD2; v_gene: TRBV20-1; abundance: -; j_gene: TRBJ2-3; CDR3aa: CSASGLANADTQYF; CDR3nt: TGCAGTGCTAGTGGACTAGCGAACGCAGATACGCAGTATTTT
d_gene: TRBD1; v_gene: TRBV3-1; abundance: -; j_gene: TRBJ2-7; CDR3aa: CASSQEHRGYYEQYF; CDR3nt: TGTGCCAGCAGCCAAGAACACAGGGGGTACTACGAGCAGTACTTC
d_gene: -; v_gene: TRBV5-1; abundance: few; j_gene: TRBJ1-4; CDR3aa: CASSLDPGVNEKLFF; CDR3nt: TGCGCCAGCAGCTTGGATCCGGGGGTTAATGAAAAACTGTTTTTT
d_gene: -; v_gene: TRBV13; abundance: -; j_gene: TRBJ2-3; CDR3aa: CASSWASVGGTDTQYF; CDR3nt: TGTGCCAGCAGCTGGGCCTCGGTTGGGGGCACAGATACGCAGTATTTT
d_gene: TRBD1; v_gene: TRBV5-6; abundance: -; j_gene: TRBJ1-2; CDR3aa: CASSLTGAGPYGYTF; CDR3nt: TGTGCCAGCAGCTTAACAGGGGCCGGACCGTATGGCTACACCTTC
d_gene: -; v_gene: TRBV12-3/TRBV12-4; abundance: few; j_gene: TRBJ2-7; CDR3aa: CASTVTGSWDEQYF; CDR3nt: TGTGCCAGCACCGTAACAGGGAGCTGGGACGAGCAGTACTTC
d_gene: -; v_gene: TRBV7-2; abundance: many; j_gene: TRBJ2-3; CDR3aa: CASSSQFRRTDTQYF; CDR3nt: TGTGCCAGCAGCTCCCAGTTTCGCCGCACAGATACGCAGTATTTT
d_gene: -; v_gene: TRBV15; abundance: -; j_gene: TRBJ2-3; CDR3aa: CATSFEAGTDTQYF; CDR3nt: TGTGCCACCAGCTTTGAGGCAGGGACAGATACGCAGTATTTT
d_gene: TRBD2; v_gene: TRBV12-3/TRBV12-4; abundance: -; j_gene: TRBJ2-5; CDR3aa: CAISFSTGGQGGGKTQYF; CDR3nt: TGTGCCATCAGTTTTAGTACGGGGGGGCAGGGTGGAGGAAAGACCCAGTACTTC
d_gene: TRBD2; v_gene: TRBV20-1; abundance: few; j_gene: TRBJ2-2; CDR3aa: CSARDLSGSATGELFF; CDR3nt: TGCAGTGCTAGAGATCTTAGCGGGAGTGCCACCGGGGAGCTGTTTTTT
d_gene: -; v_gene: TRBV4-2; abundance: -; j_gene: TRBJ2-1; CDR3aa: CASSQEGDNYNEQFF; CDR3nt: TGTGCCAGCAGCCAAGAAGGTGACAATTACAATGAGCAGTTCTTC
d_gene: -; v_gene: TRBV7-8; abundance: -; j_gene: TRBJ1-5; CDR3aa: CASSLNEQPQHF; CDR3nt: TGTGCCAGCAGCTTAAACGAACAGCCCCAGCATTTT
d_gene: TRBD1; v_gene: TRBV7-2; abundance: -; j_gene: TRBJ2-7; CDR3aa: CASSASGQGVYEQYF; CDR3nt: TGTGCCAGCAGCGCATCGGGACAGGGGGTATATGAGCAGTACTTC
d_gene: -; v_gene: TRBV4-3; abundance: -; j_gene: TRBJ2-1; CDR3aa: CASSQVANEQFF; CDR3nt: TGCGCCAGCAGCCAAGTAGCAAATGAGCAGTTCTTC
d_gene: TRBD2; v_gene: TRBV20-1; abundance: -; j_gene: TRBJ2-1; CDR3aa: CSASGGALDEQFF; CDR3nt: TGCAGTGCTAGCGGGGGGGCCCTGGATGAGCAGTTCTTC
d_gene: -; v_gene: TRBV7-6; abundance: few; j_gene: TRBJ2-7; CDR3aa: CASSQAGRSYEQYF; CDR3nt: TGTGCCAGCAGCCAGGCGGGACGCTCCTACGAGCAGTACTTC
d_gene: -; v_gene: TRBV12-3/TRBV12-4; abundance: few; j_gene: TRBJ1-5; CDR3aa: CASSRLQENQPQHF; CDR3nt: TGTGCCAGCAGTCGCCTTCAGGAGAATCAGCCCCAGCATTTT
d_gene: TRBD1; v_gene: TRBV7-9; abundance: few; j_gene: TRBJ2-2; CDR3aa: CASSSPGQGNTGELFF; CDR3nt: TGTGCCAGCAGCTCACCGGGACAGGGGAACACCGGGGAGCTGTTTTTT